The 3 T cell receptor beta chains listed next were all sequenced from one sample in a study of early T cells in non-severe SARS-CoV-2 infection. MiXCR was run by TCRdb on the 5' RACE reads, yielding one entry per CDR3 protein. The sample lists about 66,000 distinct CDR3 sequences; approximately 9% were seen once. Material for sequencing was whole blood. These receptor sequences come from an adult who was a healthcare worker with PCR-confirmed SARS-CoV-2 infection or an uninfected control (not recorded which).

This clonotype has just a few counts. The CDR3 DNA reads TGTGCCAGCACCTCGCTAGCGGGAGGGTCCTACAATGAGCAGTTCTTC. Protein: CASTSLAGGSYNEQFF. The chain uses TRBV28 and TRBJ2-1; 12 nucleotides match TRBD2. The V gene end was trimmed by 7 bases and the J gene end by 1 base; junction bases not matched to a gene: 5. The V gene's germline CDR1 is MDHEN and CDR2 SYDVKM. The CDR3 is 16 residues long.

This clonotype has just a few counts. This chain joins TRBV10-3 and TRBJ1-6; weak D call: TRBD1 (5 bases). The length of the CDR3 is 14 residues. Germline lookup yields CDR1 ENHRY and CDR2 SYGVKD. Trimming removed 8 bases at V and 7 bases at J, with 15 bases between. CDR3 region: CAIGIRDMNSPLHF. The CDR3 DNA reads as TGTGCCATCGGCATCAGGGATATGAATTCACCCCTCCACTTT.

This clonotype was detected ten times or more. The chain uses TRBV7-3 and TRBJ2-5, with 9 positions matching TRBD2. Trimming removed 5 bases from V and 5 bases from J; junction bases left unmatched: 9. Looked up from germline, CDR1 is SGHTA and CDR2 is FQGTGA. The CDR3 has 15 amino acids. The CDR3 sequence is CASSPQAGGPETQYF. CDR3 bases: TGTGCCAGCAGCCCACAGGCGGGAGGGCCGGAGACCCAGTACTTC.